This T cell receptor (beta chain) was found in a study of blood T cell repertoires in COVID-19. Overall study: In each case, the material was cDNA or gDNA derived from T cells, B-cell-depleted T cells, or PBMCs.

Repertoires were generated with immunoSEQ multiplex PCR, while TCRdb's copy carries only in-frame clones and drops some. Of under 250,000 clones listed, around four fifths are singletons. With V trimmed by 6 bases and J by 7 bases, 7 bases remained unmatched. There are 15 residues in the CDR3. The germline gives CDR1 MNHEY, CDR2 SMNVEV (reference sequence). This sequence originates from a man aged 50 to 59 with active or convalescent COVID-19. The chain uses TRBV27 and TRBJ1-6; 9 positions agree with TRBD1. Material for sequencing was peripheral blood. The CDR3 loop is CASRATGGPNSPLHF. Here the CDR3 DNA reads TGTGCCAGCAGGGCTACAGGGGGCCCGAATTCACCCCTCCACTTT.